The clone carrying this TCR beta chain was seen a few times. Its antigen is currently unknown. Per the germline V gene, CDR1 is SEHNR and CDR2 is FQNEAQ (reference sequence). V was pared by 4 bases and J by 2 bases, with 4 bases of the junction left unmatched. CDR3 length: 14 amino acids. TCRdb used MiXCR to reprocess the 5' RACE reads, holding one entry per CDR3 protein. This table holds some 660,000 distinct CDR3 sequences, under 9% found once. This sample is drawn from a study of identical twins. Broader study findings: Conclusions came from cross-sectional statistical analysis, not from following the same donors. Within cord blood, abundant beta clonotypes carried fewer insertions, but memory repertoires showed no such trend. There was an excess of low generation probability in the out-of-frame alpha sequences that twins shared. Invariant populations such as MAIT and iNKT cells could partly muddle zero-insertion analyses.

These data were also filed under a second study, of yellow fever vaccine responses in identical twins.

The chain employs TRBV7-9 and TRBJ2-5, with 7 bases that match TRBD1. The receptor's source is a woman between 18 and 29 years old in good health. The sample taken for sequencing was PBMCs. This CDR3 is CASSSWDRQETQYF. CDR3 nucleotides: TGTGCCAGCAGCTCCTGGGACAGACAAGAGACCCAGTACTTC.